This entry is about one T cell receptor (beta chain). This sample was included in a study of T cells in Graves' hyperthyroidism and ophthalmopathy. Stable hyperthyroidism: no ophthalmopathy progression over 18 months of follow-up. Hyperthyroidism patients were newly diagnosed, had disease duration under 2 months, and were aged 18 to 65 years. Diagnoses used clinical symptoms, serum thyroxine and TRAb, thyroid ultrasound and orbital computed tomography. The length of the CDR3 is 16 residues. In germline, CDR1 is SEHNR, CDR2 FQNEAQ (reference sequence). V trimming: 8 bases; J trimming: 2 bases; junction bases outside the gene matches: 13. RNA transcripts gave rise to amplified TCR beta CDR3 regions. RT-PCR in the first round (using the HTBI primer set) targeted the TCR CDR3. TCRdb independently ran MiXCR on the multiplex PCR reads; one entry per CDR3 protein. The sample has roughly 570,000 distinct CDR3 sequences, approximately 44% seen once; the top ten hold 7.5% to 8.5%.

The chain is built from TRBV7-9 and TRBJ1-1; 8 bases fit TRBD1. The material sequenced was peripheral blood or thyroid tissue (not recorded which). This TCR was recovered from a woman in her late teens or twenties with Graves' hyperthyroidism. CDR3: CASAGQVNAGNTEAFF. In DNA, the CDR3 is TGTGCCAGCGCGGGACAGGTGAACGCAGGCAACACTGAAGCTTTCTTT.